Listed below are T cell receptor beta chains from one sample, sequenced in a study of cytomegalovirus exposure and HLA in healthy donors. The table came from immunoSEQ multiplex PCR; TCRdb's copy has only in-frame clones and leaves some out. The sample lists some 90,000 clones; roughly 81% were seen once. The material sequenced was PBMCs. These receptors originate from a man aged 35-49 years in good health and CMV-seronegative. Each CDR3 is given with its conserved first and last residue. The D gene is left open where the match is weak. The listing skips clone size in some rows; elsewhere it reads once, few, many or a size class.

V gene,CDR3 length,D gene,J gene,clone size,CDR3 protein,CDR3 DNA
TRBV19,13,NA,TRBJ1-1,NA,CASSIETKARAFF,TGTGCCAGTAGTATCGAGACAAAAGCCCGGGCTTTCTTT
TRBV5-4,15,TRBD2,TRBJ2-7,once,CASSPSGGANYEQYF,TGTGCCAGCAGCCCCAGCGGGGGGGCCAACTACGAGCAGTACTTC
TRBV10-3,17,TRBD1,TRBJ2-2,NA,CATYEGEGQGSTGELFF,TGTGCCACCTACGAAGGGGAGGGACAGGGGAGCACCGGGGAGCTGTTTTTT
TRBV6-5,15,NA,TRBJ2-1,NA,CASSYSRDPYNEQFF,TGTGCCAGCAGTTACTCGCGGGACCCCTACAATGAGCAGTTCTTC
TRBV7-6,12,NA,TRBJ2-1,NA,CASSFSGNEQFF,TGTGCCAGCAGCTTTAGCGGCAATGAGCAGTTCTTC
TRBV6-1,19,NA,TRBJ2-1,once,CASSDSAGGSLGSYNEQFF,TGTGCCAGCAGTGATTCCGCCGGGGGTAGCTTAGGCTCCTACAATGAGCAGTTCTTC
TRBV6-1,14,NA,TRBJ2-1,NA,CASSVRDFYNEQFF,TGTGCCAGCAGTGTCCGGGACTTCTACAATGAGCAGTTCTTC
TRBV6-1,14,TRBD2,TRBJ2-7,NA,CLPLAGIPSYEQYF,TGCCTCCCACTAGCGGGGATACCCTCCTACGAGCAGTACTTC
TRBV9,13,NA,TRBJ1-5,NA,CASSPTRGQPQHF,TGTGCCAGCAGCCCTACCCGGGGTCAGCCCCAGCATTTT
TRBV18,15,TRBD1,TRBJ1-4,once,CASSPPGQGTEKLFF,TGTGCCAGCTCACCACCGGGACAGGGGACTGAAAAACTGTTTTTT
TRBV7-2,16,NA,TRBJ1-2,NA,CASSLTRDTTRYGYTF,TGTGCCAGCAGCCTCACTCGGGACACGACTCGGTATGGCTACACCTTC
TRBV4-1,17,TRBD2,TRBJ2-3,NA,CASSQVLSGGGGDTQYF,TGCGCCAGCAGCCAGGTTCTTAGCGGGGGGGGCGGGGATACGCAGTATTTT
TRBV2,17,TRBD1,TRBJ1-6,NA,CASGGGQGMTMNSPLHF,TGTGCCAGCGGCGGAGGACAGGGGATGACGATGAATTCACCCCTCCACTTT
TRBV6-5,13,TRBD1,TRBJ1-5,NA,CASRRDRAQPQHF,TGTGCCAGCAGGCGAGACAGGGCTCAGCCCCAGCATTTT
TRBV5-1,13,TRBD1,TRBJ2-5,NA,CASSGTVTETQYF,TGCGCCAGCAGCGGGACAGTAACGGAGACCCAGTACTTC
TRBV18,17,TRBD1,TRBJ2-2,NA,CASSPPLGQGNTGELFF,TGTGCCAGCTCACCCCCCCTGGGACAGGGGAACACCGGGGAGCTGTTTTTT
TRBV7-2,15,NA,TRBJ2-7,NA,CASSLASGIGYEQYF,TGTGCCAGCAGCTTAGCTTCGGGTATTGGCTACGAGCAGTACTTC
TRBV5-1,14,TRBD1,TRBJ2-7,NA,CASSPTGGVYEQYF,TGCGCCAGCAGCCCGACAGGGGGCGTCTACGAGCAGTACTTC
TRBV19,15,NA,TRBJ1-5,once,CASSLWVEANQPQHF,TGTGCCAGTAGCCTCTGGGTTGAGGCCAATCAGCCCCAGCATTTT
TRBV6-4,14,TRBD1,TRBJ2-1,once,CASSRQGYYNEQFF,TGTGCCAGCAGTAGACAGGGGTACTACAATGAGCAGTTCTTC
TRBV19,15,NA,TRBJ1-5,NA,CASTPLQGSNQPQHF,TGTGCCAGTACCCCCCTCCAGGGGAGCAATCAGCCCCAGCATTTT
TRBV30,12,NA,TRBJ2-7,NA,CAGKDRFYEQYF,TGTGCCGGTAAGGACAGATTCTACGAGCAGTACTTC
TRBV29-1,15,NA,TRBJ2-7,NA,CSATSPRLAAYEQYF,TGCAGCGCCACCTCGCCCAGACTGGCCGCCTACGAGCAGTACTTC
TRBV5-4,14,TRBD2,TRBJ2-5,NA,CASSLERGQETQYF,TGTGCCAGCAGCTTGGAGCGGGGGCAAGAGACCCAGTACTTC
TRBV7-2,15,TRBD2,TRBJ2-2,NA,CASSYSGGASGELFF,TGTGCCAGCAGTTATAGCGGGGGGGCCTCCGGGGAGCTGTTTTTT
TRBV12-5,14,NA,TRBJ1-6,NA,CASGRGEKLSPLHF,TGTGCTAGTGGCCGGGGGGAGAAACTATCACCCCTCCACTTT
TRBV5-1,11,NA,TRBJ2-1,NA,CASKNFDEQFF,TGCGCCAGCAAAAACTTCGATGAGCAGTTCTTC
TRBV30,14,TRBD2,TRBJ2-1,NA,CAWRERGDYNEQFF,TGTGCCTGGAGGGAGCGGGGGGATTACAATGAGCAGTTCTTC
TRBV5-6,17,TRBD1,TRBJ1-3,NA,CASSLLSGTVFGNTIYF,TGTGCCAGCAGCTTGTTGTCCGGGACAGTTTTTGGAAACACCATATATTTT
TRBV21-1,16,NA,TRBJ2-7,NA,CASSRGQEEDRGEQYF,TGTGCCAGCAGCAGAGGACAGGAGGAGGACCGAGGGGAGCAGTACTTC
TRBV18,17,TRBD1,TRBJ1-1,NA,CASSPPTGTGWNTEAFF,TGTGCCAGCTCACCCCCTACAGGGACAGGGTGGAACACTGAAGCTTTCTTT